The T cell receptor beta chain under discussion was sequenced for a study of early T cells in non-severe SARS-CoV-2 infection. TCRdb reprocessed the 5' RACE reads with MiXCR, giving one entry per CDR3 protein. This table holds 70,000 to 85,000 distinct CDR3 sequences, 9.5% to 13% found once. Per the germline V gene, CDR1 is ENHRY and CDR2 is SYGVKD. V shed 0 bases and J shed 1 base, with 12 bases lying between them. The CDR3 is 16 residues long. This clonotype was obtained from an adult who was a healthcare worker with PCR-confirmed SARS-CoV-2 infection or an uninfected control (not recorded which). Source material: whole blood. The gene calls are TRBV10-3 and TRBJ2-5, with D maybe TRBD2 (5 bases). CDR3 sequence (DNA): TGTGCCATCAGTGAGTCGAGCGGCGTCTTCCAAGAGACCCAGTACTTC. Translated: CAISESSGVFQETQYF.